This T cell receptor beta chain is drawn from a study of blood T cell repertoires in COVID-19. Study details: Samples of COVID-19 (acute and convalescent) were obtained from the United States, Italy and Spain.

Seattle-derived patients entered the study during active infection and were followed longitudinally. Germline CDR1 and CDR2: LGHNT and FRNRAP. The CDR3 is 12 residues long. Trimming removed 2 bases from V and 7 bases from J, with 8 bases in between. In the authors' methods: Reference gene primer amplification gave nucleated cell count estimates. Produced via immunoSEQ multiplex PCR; TCRdb's table is partial and in-frame only. That table is the source of V, J and clone size, and D and trimming were worked out from the DNA. This table has about 48,000 clones, more than 75% appearing once. The clonotype originates from a woman older than 75 with COVID-19, enrolled during active disease. The sequenced material came from peripheral blood. The J gene is TRBJ1-1, the V gene TRBV12-5; D ambiguous. The CDR3 sequence: CASGLSQFEAFF. In DNA form, the CDR3 reads TGTGCTAGTGGTTTGTCACAGTTTGAAGCTTTCTTT. The full variable domain, with the rest looked up from reference TRBV12-5 and TRBJ1-1, is DARVTQTPRHKVTEMGQEVTMRCQPILGHNTVFWYRQTMMQGLELLAYFRNRAPLDDSGMPKDRFSAEMPDATLATLKIQPSEPRDSAVYFCASGLSQFEAFFGQGTRLTVV.